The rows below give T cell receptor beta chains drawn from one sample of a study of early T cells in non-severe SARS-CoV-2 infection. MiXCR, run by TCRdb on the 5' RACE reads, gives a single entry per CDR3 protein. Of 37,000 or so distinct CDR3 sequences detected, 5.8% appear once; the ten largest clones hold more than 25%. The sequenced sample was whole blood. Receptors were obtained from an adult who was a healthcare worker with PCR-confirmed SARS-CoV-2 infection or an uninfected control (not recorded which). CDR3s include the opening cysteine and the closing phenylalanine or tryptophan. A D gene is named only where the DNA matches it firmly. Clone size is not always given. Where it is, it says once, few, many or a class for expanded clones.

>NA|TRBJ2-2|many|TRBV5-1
CASSLEGSNTGELFF
TGCGCCAGCAGCTTGGAGGGGTCGAACACCGGGGAGCTGTTTTTT
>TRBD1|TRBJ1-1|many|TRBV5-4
CASSQGQGRNTEAFF
TGTGCCAGCAGCCAGGGACAGGGGAGAAACACTGAAGCTTTCTTT
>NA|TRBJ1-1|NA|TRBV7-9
CASSWDEWGREDTEAFF
TGTGCCAGCAGCTGGGACGAATGGGGGCGCGAGGACACTGAAGCTTTCTTT
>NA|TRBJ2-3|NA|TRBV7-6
CASSLRRAVDTQYF
TGTGCCAGCAGCTTACGGCGAGCGGTGGATACGCAGTATTTT
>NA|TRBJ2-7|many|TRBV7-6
CASSLEAGAPYEQYF
TGTGCCAGCAGCTTAGAGGCAGGGGCCCCCTACGAGCAGTACTTC
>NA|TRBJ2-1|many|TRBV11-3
CASSKALVGNEQFF
TGTGCCAGCAGCAAAGCTCTGGTGGGCAATGAGCAGTTCTTC
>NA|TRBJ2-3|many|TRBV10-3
CAISSHPSSTDTQYF
TGTGCCATCAGTTCGCATCCATCTAGCACAGATACGCAGTATTTT
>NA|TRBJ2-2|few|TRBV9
CASSVSGNTGELFF
TGTGCCAGCAGCGTATCGGGGAACACCGGGGAGCTGTTTTTT
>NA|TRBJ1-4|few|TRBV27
CASSPTLGRTNEKLFF
TGTGCCAGCAGCCCGACCCTGGGGAGAACTAATGAAAAACTGTTTTTT
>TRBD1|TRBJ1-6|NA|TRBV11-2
CASSLWDRGNSPLHF
TGTGCCAGCAGCTTGTGGGACAGGGGTAATTCACCCCTCCATTTT
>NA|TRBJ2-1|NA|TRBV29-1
CSALNPTRYNEQFF
TGCAGCGCCCTAAACCCGACTAGATACAATGAGCAGTTCTTC
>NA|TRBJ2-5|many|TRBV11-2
CASSSRTPAETQYF
TGTGCCAGCAGCTCCCGGACTCCTGCGGAGACCCAGTACTTC
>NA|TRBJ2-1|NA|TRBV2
CASSEYGPGAAYNEQFF
TGTGCCAGCAGTGAATATGGGCCGGGAGCGGCCTACAATGAGCAGTTCTTC
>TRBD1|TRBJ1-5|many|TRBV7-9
CASSRGQGSWPQHF
TGTGCCAGCAGCCGTGGACAGGGGAGTTGGCCCCAGCATTTT
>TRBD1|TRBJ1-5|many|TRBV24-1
CATSDRGQGASQPQHF
TGTGCCACCAGTGATCGGGGACAGGGGGCGAGTCAGCCCCAGCATTTT
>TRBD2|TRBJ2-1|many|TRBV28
CASSPQAGGGYEQFF
TGTGCCAGCAGCCCCCAGGCGGGAGGAGGGTATGAGCAGTTCTTC
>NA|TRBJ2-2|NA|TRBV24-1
CATSGVAGELFF
TGTGCCACCAGTGGAGTAGCCGGGGAGCTGTTTTTT
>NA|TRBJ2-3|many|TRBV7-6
CASSPAWTVGYRDTQYF
TGTGCCAGCAGCCCAGCTTGGACAGTGGGGTATAGAGATACGCAGTATTTT
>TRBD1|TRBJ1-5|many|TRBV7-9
CASSPQLGQGSNQPQHF
TGTGCCAGCAGCCCTCAGCTGGGACAGGGGAGCAATCAGCCCCAGCATTTT
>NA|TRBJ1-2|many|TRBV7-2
CASSLGLSDGYTF
TGTGCCAGCAGCTTAGGACTTTCTGATGGCTACACCTTC
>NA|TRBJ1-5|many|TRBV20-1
CSALDSYSNQPQHF
TGCAGTGCTCTGGACAGTTATAGCAATCAGCCCCAGCATTTT
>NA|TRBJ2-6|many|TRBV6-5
CASSYASSGANVLTF
TGTGCCAGCAGTTACGCGAGCTCTGGGGCCAACGTCCTGACTTTC
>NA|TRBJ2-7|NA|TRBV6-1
CASSEWYEQYF
TGTGCCAGCAGTGAATGGTACGAGCAGTACTTC
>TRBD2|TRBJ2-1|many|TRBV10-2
CASSALLAGAYNEQFF
TGCGCCAGCAGTGCCCTCCTAGCGGGAGCCTACAATGAGCAGTTCTTC
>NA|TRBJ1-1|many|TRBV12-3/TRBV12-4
CASSLGHLNTEAFF
TGTGCCAGCAGCCTCGGACACCTGAACACTGAAGCTTTCTTT
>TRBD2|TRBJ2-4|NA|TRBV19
CASSNPTSGRANIQYF
TGTGCCAGTAGTAACCCGACTAGCGGGAGGGCCAACATTCAGTACTTC
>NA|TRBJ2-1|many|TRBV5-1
CASSLEVGYSYNEQFF
TGCGCCAGCAGCCTCGAAGTAGGTTACTCCTACAATGAGCAGTTCTTC
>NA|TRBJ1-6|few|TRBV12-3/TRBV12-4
CASSPRDTRNSPLHF
TGTGCCAGCAGCCCCCGGGACACCCGTAATTCACCCCTCCACTTT
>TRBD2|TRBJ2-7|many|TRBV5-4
CASSLGPGSGGLTYEQYF
TGTGCCAGCAGCTTGGGTCCAGGTAGCGGGGGGTTGACCTACGAGCAGTACTTC
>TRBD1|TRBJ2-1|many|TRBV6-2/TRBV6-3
CASSTRDRGYNEQFF
TGTGCCAGCAGTACCCGGGACAGGGGCTACAATGAGCAGTTCTTC
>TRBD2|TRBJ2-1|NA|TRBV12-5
CASGLAGPSYNEQFF
TGTGCTAGCGGACTAGCGGGGCCCTCCTACAATGAGCAGTTCTTC